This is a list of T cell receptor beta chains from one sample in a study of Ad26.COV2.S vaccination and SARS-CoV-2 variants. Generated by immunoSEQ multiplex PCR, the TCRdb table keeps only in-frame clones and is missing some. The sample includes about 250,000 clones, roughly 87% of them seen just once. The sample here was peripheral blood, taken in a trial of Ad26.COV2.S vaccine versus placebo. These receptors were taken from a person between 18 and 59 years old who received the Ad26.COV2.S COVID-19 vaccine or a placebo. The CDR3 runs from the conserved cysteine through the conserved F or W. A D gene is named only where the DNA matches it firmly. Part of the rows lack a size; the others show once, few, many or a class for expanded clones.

CASSLTRSEQFF TGTGCCAGCAGCTTAACAAGGAGTGAGCAGTTCTTC - TRBJ2-1 TRBV7-2 -
CASSDRLTGELFF TGTGCCAGCAGTGACCGCCTAACCGGGGAGCTGTTTTTT once TRBJ2-2 TRBV6-4 -
CASSGAVQSYEQYF TGTGCCAGCAGTGGCGCGGTACAGTCCTACGAGCAGTACTTC - TRBJ2-7 TRBV4-2 -
CASSVASLEYGEQFF TGTGCCAGCAGCGTAGCGAGTCTCGAGTATGGTGAGCAGTTCTTC - TRBJ2-1 TRBV9 -
CASSYHSYTEAFF TGTGCCAGCAGCTATCACAGTTACACTGAAGCTTTCTTT - TRBJ1-1 TRBV7-3 -
CASRLRDESSYEQYF TGTGCCAGCAGACTCCGGGACGAGAGCTCCTACGAGCAGTACTTC - TRBJ2-7 TRBV6-5 -
CASSLASAGGYIQYF TGTGCCAGCAGCTTAGCGTCTGCGGGGGGATACATTCAGTACTTC - TRBJ2-4 TRBV7-2 TRBD2
CASRTTGGYYGYTF TGTGCCAGTCGGACGACAGGGGGATACTATGGCTACACCTTC - TRBJ1-2 TRBV19 TRBD1
CSVEWGVEQYF TGCAGCGTTGAATGGGGAGTCGAGCAGTACTTC - TRBJ2-7 TRBV29-1 -
CASTRGETQYF TGTGCCAGCACCAGGGGAGAGACCCAGTACTTC - TRBJ2-5 TRBV3-1/TRBV3-2 -
CASSDWRRSGETQYF TGTGCCAGCAGCGACTGGCGGAGGAGTGGGGAGACCCAGTACTTC - TRBJ2-5 TRBV5-6 -
CASSSTTGSGHNEQFF TGTGCCAGCAGCTCCACAACAGGGAGTGGCCACAATGAGCAGTTCTTC few TRBJ2-1 TRBV7-9 -
CASSSGRDQPQHF TGTGCCAGTAGTAGCGGGCGGGATCAGCCCCAGCATTTT many TRBJ1-5 TRBV19 -
CASSRGGQGTEAFF TGTGCCAGCAGCCGGGGAGGGCAAGGTACTGAAGCTTTCTTT - TRBJ1-1 TRBV6-6 -
CASSDGQGAGELFF TGTGCCAGCAGTGACGGACAGGGGGCCGGGGAGCTGTTTTTT - TRBJ2-2 TRBV6-4 TRBD1
CASSLLLSGETQYF TGTGCCAGCAGTTTATTGCTTAGCGGAGAGACCCAGTACTTC - TRBJ2-5 TRBV27 -
CASSRGTNNEQFF TGTGCCAGCAGCCGCGGGACTAACAATGAGCAGTTCTTC - TRBJ2-1 TRBV4-2 TRBD2
CASSLQGATIYGYTF TGTGCCAGCAGCTTACAGGGGGCGACGATATATGGCTACACCTTC - TRBJ1-2 TRBV5-5 TRBD1
CASSPGTGQSYGYTF TGTGCCAGCAGTCCCGGGACAGGGCAGTCCTATGGCTACACCTTC - TRBJ1-2 TRBV6-2/TRBV6-3 TRBD1
CASSWPQGPYQPQHF TGTGCCAGCAGTTGGCCTCAGGGGCCCTATCAGCCCCAGCATTTT few TRBJ1-5 TRBV6-2/TRBV6-3 -
CASSVTAGAYNEQFF TGTGCCAGCAGCGTAACAGCGGGGGCCTACAATGAGCAGTTCTTC - TRBJ2-1 TRBV9 TRBD2
CASSLPTGGSYEQYF TGCGCCAGCAGCCTTCCCACGGGGGGCTCCTACGAGCAGTACTTC few TRBJ2-7 TRBV5-1 TRBD2
CASSIGTGAYEQYF TGTGCCAGTAGTATAGGGACAGGGGCCTACGAGCAGTACTTC - TRBJ2-7 TRBV19 TRBD1
CAWKENSPLHF TGTGCCTGGAAGGAGAATTCACCCCTCCACTTT few TRBJ1-6 TRBV30 -
CASSSTQGVTNEKLFF TGCGCCAGCAGCTCTACACAGGGGGTCACTAATGAAAAACTGTTTTTT - TRBJ1-4 TRBV5-1 TRBD1